This entry describes one TCR beta chain. Its target is unknown. This record comes from a study of chemoradiotherapy in HPV16-positive cancers. Study results and limitations: Non-HPV-specific T cells did not expand in tumors during treatment, whereas candidate HPV-specific clones and E7-related motifs did.

CDR3 length: 16 residues. Germline CDR1 and CDR2: SGHRS and YFSETQ. V lost 2 bases to trimming and J lost 0 bases, with 14 bases between them. Method: immunoSEQ multiplex PCR; TCRdb's copy keeps in-frame clones and lacks some. The data contain about 22,000 clones, approximately 92% of them seen just once; the ten biggest clones take up 15% to 20%. The sequences come from blood, collected from a patient who underwent chemoradiotherapy. This receptor was taken from a human donor with HPV-associated anogenital cancer. The gene calls are TRBV5-1 and TRBJ1-2, with D perhaps matching TRBD1 (6 bases). DNA for the CDR3: TGCGCCAGCAGCTTATGGACAGAAGGAGCTAACTATGGCTACACCTTC. Protein sequence: CASSLWTEGANYGYTF. Combining the CDR3 with reference TRBV5-1 and TRBJ1-2 gives the whole variable domain KAGVTQTPRYLIKTRGQQVTLSCSPISGHRSVSWYQQTPGQGLQFLFEYFSETQRNKGNFPGRFSGRQFSNSRSEMNVSTLELGDSALYLCASSLWTEGANYGYTFGSGTRLTVV.